The 29 T cell receptor beta chains below come from one sample, sequenced in a study of blood T cell repertoires in COVID-19. Sequencing used immunoSEQ multiplex PCR; TCRdb keeps in-frame clones, though not all of them. The sample includes about 31,000 clones, roughly 90% seen only once; the top ten take about 0.55%. The sample taken for sequencing was peripheral blood. Receptors were obtained from a woman in her thirties or forties with active or convalescent COVID-19.

The chain recombines TRBV7-6 with TRBJ1-1; the D is unclear. Per germline, CDR1 SGHVS and CDR2 FNYEAQ. The CDR3 is made up of 14 amino acids. Trimming pared 4 bases from V and 4 bases from J, leaving 13 bases between. CDR3 in amino acids: CASSWEALGTEAFF. The CDR3 DNA is TGTGCCAGCAGCTGGGAGGCCCTGGGCACTGAAGCTTTCTTT.

This chain connects TRBV30 to TRBJ1-4; 8 nucleotides line up with TRBD1. J was trimmed by 7 bases and V by 3 bases; bases with no gene match: 4. Germline assignment: CDR1 GTSNPN and CDR2 SVGIG (reference sequence). The CDR3 loop spans 13 amino acids. CDR3 nucleotides: TGTGCCTGGAGCCCGGACAGGGCTGAAAAACTGTTTTTT. Its translation is CAWSPDRAEKLFF.

DNA for the CDR3: TGCGCCAGCAGCCAATTCTTGACAGGGGCCTACGAGCAGTACTTC. Its translation is CASSQFLTGAYEQYF. V gene TRBV4-1 combines with J gene TRBJ2-7; TRBD1 agrees at 8 bases. Germline loops: CDR1 MGHRA, CDR2 YSYEKL. The CDR3 spans 15 residues. After removal of 2 bases from V and 2 bases from J, the junction contained 5 bases not matched to a gene.

This chain joins TRBV6-5 and TRBJ1-1; D is unclear. Trimming removed 2 bases from V and 7 bases from J, with 5 bases in between. The CDR3 totals 11 residues. Germline V gene data show CDR1 as MNHEY and CDR2 as SVGAGI. The CDR3 sequence: CASSYPSEAFF. In nucleotides, the CDR3 is TGTGCCAGCAGTTACCCCAGTGAAGCTTTCTTT.

This chain links TRBV19 with TRBJ2-5; 8 bases align to TRBD2. The J segment lost 3 bases and the V segment lost 10 bases, leaving 19 bases of the junction unmatched. The CDR3 has 17 amino acids. Germline CDR1 is LNHDA and CDR2 is SQIVND (reference sequence). The CDR3 loop is CATRAGGGIPVEETQYF. CDR3 DNA sequence: TGTGCCACAAGGGCCGGGGGGGGCATTCCCGTAGAAGAGACCCAGTACTTC.

This chain joins TRBV13 and TRBJ2-3; 9 bases fit TRBD1. CDR1 is PRHDT and CDR2 is FYEKMQ in the germline V gene (reference sequence). This CDR3 is 16 amino acids long. V lost 5 bases and J lost 8; bases outside the gene matches: 14. The CDR3 nucleotides are TGTGCCAGCAGCAGACAGGGGGGAGCTACACTGGCTACGCAGTATTTT. Encoded protein: CASSRQGGATLATQYF.

The chain links TRBV19 to TRBJ1-2; D possibly corresponds to TRBD1 (6 bases). This CDR3 region has 14 residues. Germline V gives CDR1 LNHDA, CDR2 SQIVND (reference sequence). Trimming took 6 bases from V and 3 from J, leaving 14 bases between them. This CDR3 reads CASSHRQDYYGYTF. The CDR3 DNA sequence: TGTGCCAGTAGCCATAGACAGGACTACTATGGCTACACCTTC.

This clone was counted once. This chain uses TRBV19 with TRBJ2-3, with 14 bases matching TRBD2. Germline V CDR1 and CDR2: LNHDA, SQIVND (reference sequence). The V and J ends lost 5 bases and 4 bases, in that order; junction bases with no gene match: 2. This CDR3 has 15 residues. The CDR3 DNA sequence: TGTGCCAGTAGTCCGGGACTAGCGGGAGCAGATACGCAGTATTTT. This encodes CASSPGLAGADTQYF.

J is TRBJ1-4 and V is TRBV4-3; TRBD1 matches at 7 bases. J gave up 8 bases and V 4 bases, and 13 bases lay outside the gene matches. CDR1 and CDR2 (germline): LGHNA, YSLEER. The CDR3 consists of 16 residues. The CDR3: CASSPDRATLREKLFF. CDR3 nucleotides: TGCGCCAGCAGCCCCGACAGGGCGACCCTTCGGGAAAAACTGTTTTTT.

This clone was observed a handful of times. The CDR3 reads CASSLGLLAGEDTQYF. For the CDR3, the DNA is TGTGCCAGCAGCTTAGGGCTACTAGCGGGAGAAGATACGCAGTATTTT. The chain couples TRBV11-3 to TRBJ2-3, with 11 bases fitting TRBD2. There are 16 residues in the CDR3. The trim removed 1 base at V and 5 bases at J, leaving 5 bases unmatched. Germline V gives CDR1 SGHNT, CDR2 YENEEA.

The chain has TRBV19 and TRBJ1-1, with D uncertain. The CDR3 contains 15 residues. Germline V gene sequence: CDR1 LNHDA, CDR2 SQIVND (reference sequence). The V end was cut by 5 bases, the J end by 3 bases, with 16 bases between. The chain's CDR3 is CASSRWPARDTEAFF. The CDR3 region has the DNA TGTGCCAGTAGTCGATGGCCCGCACGGGACACTGAAGCTTTCTTT.

This chain connects TRBV10-3 to TRBJ1-4; D is unclear. The ends were cut back, 5 bases at V and 6 bases at J, with 10 bases in the middle. This CDR3 spans 13 amino acids. Germline CDR1 reads ENHRY; CDR2 reads SYGVKD. The CDR3 protein is CAISWGEDEKLFF. CDR3 bases: TGTGCCATCAGTTGGGGAGAGGATGAAAAACTGTTTTTT.

The rearrangement uses TRBV10-1 and TRBJ2-2, with 16 nucleotides matching TRBD2. V was pared by 3 bases and J by 4 bases, with 5 bases of the junction left unmatched. Germline CDR1 is WNHNN and CDR2 is SYGVQD (reference sequence). There are 18 residues in the CDR3. The CDR3 region has the DNA TGCGCCAGCAGTGATTGGGGACTAGCGGGAGGGCCCACCGGGGAGCTGTTTTTT. It encodes CASSDWGLAGGPTGELFF.

This clone was seen only a few times. This rearrangement joins TRBV6-5 to TRBJ1-2, with 9 bases aligning to TRBD1. Germline CDR1 MNHEY, CDR2 SVGAGI. The CDR3 is 14 residues long. With 3 bases clipped from V and 3 bases from J, the junction kept 2 bases outside the gene matches. The CDR3 protein is CASSYGDRDYGYTF. CDR3 nucleotide sequence: TGTGCCAGCAGTTATGGGGACAGGGACTATGGCTACACCTTC.

In DNA form, the CDR3 reads TGTGCCAGCAGCGCGCAGACTAGCTTGGGCGGGGAGCTGTTTTTT. Its protein product is CASSAQTSLGGELFF. V and J are TRBV7-3 and TRBJ2-2; 7 bases line up with TRBD2. Losses at the gene ends were 5 bases for V and 7 bases for J; bases not matched to a gene: 10. From germline, CDR1 is SGHTA and CDR2 FQGTGA. The CDR3 is 15 residues long.

The DNA of the CDR3 is TGTGCCAGTAGTATCGGGGGGGAGGGAAACACTGAAGCTTTCTTT. Translating it yields CASSIGGEGNTEAFF. The V gene is TRBV19, the J gene TRBJ1-1; perhaps TRBD1 as D (5 bases). V gave up 3 bases and J gave up 2 bases, with 13 bases separating them. This CDR3 region has 15 residues. The germline gives CDR1 LNHDA, CDR2 SQIVND (reference sequence).

V gene TRBV9 combines with J gene TRBJ2-2, with 11 positions matching TRBD2. With 5 bases clipped from V and 4 bases from J, the junction kept 1 base outside the gene matches. The CDR3 is made up of 14 amino acids. Germline V CDR1 and CDR2: SGDLS, YYNGEE. In nucleotides, the CDR3 is TGTGCCAGCAGTCTAGCGGGAGGCACCGGGGAGCTGTTTTTT. This encodes CASSLAGGTGELFF.

The V gene is TRBV5-1, the J gene TRBJ1-3; a weak D match, TRBD1 (6 bases). CDR1 is SGHRS and CDR2 is YFSETQ in the germline V gene. Trimming took off 0 bases at V and 3 bases at J, with 19 bases between the two ends. There are 18 residues in the CDR3. CDR3 residues: CASSLDGTNDNFGNTIYF. CDR3 coding DNA: TGCGCCAGCAGCTTGGATGGGACAAACGATAATTTTGGAAACACCATATATTTT.

The table lists this clone with a count of one. CDR3 sequence reads: CASSPTGSGNTIYF. The DNA of the CDR3 is TGTGCCAGCAGTCCGACAGGCTCTGGAAACACCATATATTTT. The chain joins TRBV2 to TRBJ1-3; TRBD1 is a possible D gene (6 bases). Germline lookup yields CDR1 SNHLY and CDR2 FYNNEI. The CDR3 covers 14 residues. V lost 5 bases and J lost 0, with 8 bases in between.

This chain links TRBV4-2 with TRBJ2-1, with 8 bases fitting TRBD2. The V and J ends lost 0 bases and 5 bases, in that order; junction bases with no gene match: 9. Germline V lookup: CDR1 LGHNA, CDR2 YNFKEQ. This CDR3 comprises 17 residues. For the CDR3, the DNA is TGTGCCAGCAGCCAAGAGGGGGTGGTAGCGGGAAACAATGAGCAGTTCTTC. This gives the protein CASSQEGVVAGNNEQFF.

The chain has TRBV27 and TRBJ2-7; 9 bases align to TRBD1. The CDR3 is 15 residues long. Trimming cost V 6 bases and J 2 bases; bases outside gene matches: 8. Germline CDR1 MNHEY, CDR2 SMNVEV (reference sequence). The CDR3 protein is CASSQTGGLPYEQYF. The CDR3 coding sequence is TGTGCCAGCAGCCAAACAGGGGGCCTTCCCTACGAGCAGTACTTC.

J is TRBJ2-1 and V is TRBV7-6; 7 bases are a match to TRBD1. Germline CDR1 and CDR2: SGHVS and FNYEAQ. This CDR3 is 15 amino acids long. The junction had 2 bases not matched to a gene; V was cut back by 2 bases and J by 1 base. The CDR3 protein is CASSLPRGSYNEQFF. Written as DNA, the CDR3 is TGTGCCAGCAGCTTACCCAGGGGGTCCTACAATGAGCAGTTCTTC.

The chain is built from TRBV6-6 and TRBJ1-4; a weak D match, TRBD1 (6 bases). Trimming took 8 bases from V and 7 from J, leaving 20 bases between them. The CDR3 totals 15 residues. Germline CDR1 MNHNY, CDR2 SVGAGI (reference sequence). CDR3 in amino acids: CASRGNQGFFEKLFF. The DNA of the CDR3 is TGTGCCAGCCGCGGAAATCAGGGGTTCTTTGAAAAACTGTTTTTT.

This clone was counted a single time. The chain couples TRBV7-3 to TRBJ2-7, with 8 bases aligning to TRBD1. Germline trimming cut 5 bases from V and 3 bases from J; bases unmatched to any gene: 6. The CDR3 is 14 amino acids. Per the germline V gene, CDR1 is SGHTA and CDR2 is FQGTGA. For the CDR3, the DNA is TGTGCCAGCAGCCAACCGGGACAGGTCTACGAGCAGTACTTC. It codes for CASSQPGQVYEQYF.

A note on this clone: Within the sample, other DNA sequences also encode this same CDR3. The chain carries TRBV24-1 and TRBJ2-1; 11 bases match TRBD2. With V trimmed by 4 bases and J by 1 base, 5 bases remained unmatched. Germline CDR1 is KGHDR and CDR2 is SFDVKD. The CDR3 loop spans 17 amino acids. The CDR3 nucleotides are TGTGCCACCAGTGACCCCACTAGCGGGAGTTCCTACAATGAGCAGTTCTTC. Protein product: CATSDPTSGSSYNEQFF.

The chain employs TRBV4-3 and TRBJ1-2, with D perhaps matching TRBD1 (5 bases). The length of the CDR3 is 16 residues. The germline V gene encodes CDR1 LGHNA and CDR2 YSLEER. V dropped 0 bases and J dropped 4 bases, with 15 bases sitting between them. Here the CDR3 DNA reads TGCGCCAGCAGCCAAGAGGGGCGGGGTTGGGGCTATGGCTACACCTTC. It yields the protein CASSQEGRGWGYGYTF.

V is TRBV12-3 or TRBV12-4 and J is TRBJ2-7; tentatively, D is TRBD2 (5 bases). This CDR3 comprises 11 residues. Between the trimmed V and J ends, which lost 1 base and 10 bases, there was a span of 8 bases. CDR3 DNA: TGTGCCAGCAGTTTAGATTGGACTCAGTACTTC. It encodes CASSLDWTQYF.

This clone has just one count. The CDR3 loop is CASSAQGINEKLFF. Here the CDR3 DNA reads TGTGCCAGCAGCGCCCAGGGGATAAATGAAAAACTGTTTTTT. The rearrangement uses TRBV5-6 and TRBJ1-4, with D tentatively TRBD1 (6 bases). The germline V gene has CDR1 SGHDT and CDR2 YYEEEE. The CDR3 has 14 residues. The ends were cut back, 4 bases at V and 5 bases at J, with 12 bases in the middle.

The rearrangement links TRBV3-1 (or the pseudogene TRBV3-2) to TRBJ2-2; 8 bases map to TRBD2. CDR1 is LGHDT and CDR2 is YNNKEL in the germline V gene (reference sequence). V dropped 3 bases and J dropped 6; count of bases not matched to a gene: 6. The CDR3 length is 15 residues. The CDR3 loop is CASSHPRLAPGELFF. The DNA of the CDR3 is TGTGCCAGCAGCCACCCCCGACTAGCGCCCGGGGAGCTGTTTTTT.